The 16 T cell receptor beta chains reported below all come from one sample, sequenced in a study of T cells in tuberculosis. Here immunoSEQ multiplex PCR was the method, and the copy in TCRdb shows in-frame clones only, minus some. The top ten hold about 2.2% of the sample, which has roughly 30,000 clones, 90% to 95% seen once. The specimen sequenced was PBMCs. The source is a donor aged 10 to 29 with latent tuberculosis or without tuberculosis infection.

This clone was seen only once. The chain couples TRBV7-8 to TRBJ2-3; D call uncertain. V was cut by 6 bases and J by 2 bases, with 6 bases left in between. The CDR3 extends over 12 amino acids. CDR1 and CDR2 (germline): SGHVS, FQNEAQ. CDR3 sequence (DNA): TGTGCCAGCAGATCCTCCACAGATACGCAGTATTTT. It is translated as CASRSSTDTQYF.

The V and J genes are TRBV11-1 and TRBJ2-7; 8 bases map to TRBD1. With V trimmed by 3 bases and J by 0 bases, 7 bases remained unmatched. This CDR3 has 16 amino acids. Per the germline V gene, CDR1 is SGHAT and CDR2 is FQDESV (reference sequence). The CDR3 region has the DNA TGTGCCAGCAGCTTGGCAGGGGGCCTGAGCTCCTACGAGCAGTACTTC. Amino acid sequence: CASSLAGGLSSYEQYF.

The genes are TRBV29-1 and TRBJ2-1; 7 nucleotides line up with TRBD1. Trimming cost V 8 bases and J 0 bases; bases outside gene matches: 4. From germline, CDR1 is SQVTM and CDR2 ANQGSEA. CDR3 length equals 13 residues. This CDR3 reads CSIGTVSYNEQFF. The CDR3 DNA reads as TGCAGCATCGGGACAGTCTCCTACAATGAGCAGTTCTTC.

J is TRBJ2-3 and V is TRBV19, with 8 positions matching TRBD1. CDR1 and CDR2 from the germline V gene are LNHDA and SQIVND (reference sequence). Trimming took 6 bases from V and 2 from J; bases not matched to a gene: 4. The CDR3 is 14 amino acids. In DNA form, the CDR3 reads TGTGCCAGTAGAAACAGGGGGTCCACAGATACGCAGTATTTT. Amino acids: CASRNRGSTDTQYF.

The J gene is TRBJ2-2, the V gene TRBV12-5; 8 nucleotides line up with TRBD2. This CDR3 comprises 18 residues. Germline CDR1 reads LGHNT; CDR2 reads FRNRAP. Trimming at V came to 0 bases and at J to 4 bases, leaving 10 bases not matched to a gene. The CDR3 DNA reads TGTGCTAGTGGTTTGGTATTCGACGGGACTAGTGCCACCGGGGAGCTGTTTTTT. Translation: CASGLVFDGTSATGELFF. The whole variable domain, filled in from reference TRBV12-5 and TRBJ2-2, reads DARVTQTPRHKVTEMGQEVTMRCQPILGHNTVFWYRQTMMQGLELLAYFRNRAPLDDSGMPKDRFSAEMPDATLATLKIQPSEPRDSAVYFCASGLVFDGTSATGELFFGEGSRLTVL.

The rearrangement joins TRBV30 to TRBJ1-6; 10 bases map to TRBD1. Germline trimming cut 4 bases from V and 0 bases from J; bases unmatched to any gene: 12. Germline CDR1 is GTSNPN and CDR2 is SVGIG (reference sequence). The CDR3 length is 19 residues. The CDR3 nucleotides read TGTGCCTGGACCTCCTCGCCGGGACAGGGGTTCTCCTATAATTCACCCCTCCACTTT. Its translation is CAWTSSPGQGFSYNSPLHF.

The chain couples TRBV28 to TRBJ2-7, with 9 bases identical to TRBD1. Germline CDR1 reads MDHEN; CDR2 reads SYDVKM. The CDR3 runs to 14 residues. V gave up 5 bases and J gave up 1 base; unmatched junction bases: 3. The CDR3 nucleotides are TGTGCCAGCAGTCCCGGACAGGGGTCCTACGAGCAGTACTTC. It translates to CASSPGQGSYEQYF.

This clone appeared a single time. The CDR3: CASSLGRSGELFF. For the CDR3, the DNA is TGTGCCAGCAGCTTAGGCCGGTCCGGGGAGCTGTTTTTT. The rearrangement uses TRBV13 and TRBJ2-2; no clear D gene. The germline V and J ends were trimmed by 0 bases and 6 bases, with 5 bases remaining between them. Germline assignment: CDR1 PRHDT and CDR2 FYEKMQ (reference sequence). The CDR3 consists of 13 residues.

The chain is built from TRBV28 and TRBJ2-7; 7 nucleotides line up with TRBD1. The germline V gene encodes CDR1 MDHEN and CDR2 SYDVKM. V gave up 7 bases and J gave up 5 bases; unmatched junction bases: 11. CDR3 size: 14 residues. CDR3 in amino acids: CASTAPGQVNEQYF. CDR3 DNA: TGTGCCAGCACCGCCCCCGGACAGGTCAACGAGCAGTACTTC.

CDR3 sequence: CSVEDSVEQYF. In nucleotides, the CDR3 is TGCAGCGTTGAAGATTCTGTCGAGCAGTACTTC. This chain links TRBV29-1 with TRBJ2-7; D is unclear. V shed 0 bases and J shed 6 bases, with 6 bases lying between them. CDR1 and CDR2 (germline): SQVTM, ANQGSEA. This CDR3 has 11 residues.

This chain links TRBV19 with TRBJ1-1, with D tentatively TRBD1 (5 bases). The CDR3 length is 13 residues. Germline values: CDR1 LNHDA, CDR2 SQIVND (reference sequence). The V gene lost 7 bases and the J gene lost 0 bases, with 9 bases spanning the gap. The chain's CDR3 is CASKRQLNTEAFF. The CDR3 region has the DNA TGTGCCAGTAAGAGACAGCTGAACACTGAAGCTTTCTTT.

The chain is built from TRBV5-6 and TRBJ2-7; TRBD2 matches 7 bases. With V trimmed by 0 bases and J by 1 base, 4 bases remained unmatched. The CDR3 runs 15 residues. Germline CDR1 is SGHDT and CDR2 is YYEEEE. As DNA, the CDR3 is TGTGCCAGCAGCTTGGGACTAGCTCATTCCTACGAGCAGTACTTC. Translation: CASSLGLAHSYEQYF. The variable domain in full, completed from reference TRBV5-6 and TRBJ2-7, reads DAGVTQSPTHLIKTRGQQVTLRCSPKSGHDTVSWYQQALGQGPQFIFQYYEEEERQRGNFPDRFSGHQFPNYSSELNVNALLLGDSALYLCASSLGLAHSYEQYFGPGTRLTVT.

The chain carries TRBV6-9 and TRBJ2-2; D ambiguous. Germline assignment: CDR1 MNHGY and CDR2 SVAAGI. The germline V and J ends were trimmed by 6 bases and 0 bases, with 8 bases remaining between them. The CDR3 runs to 14 residues. In DNA, the CDR3 is TGTGCCAGCAGCCTTACAACGAACACCGGGGAGCTGTTTTTT. It is translated as CASSLTTNTGELFF.

This clone has a single count. This sequence joins TRBV7-9 and TRBJ2-1; D is uncertain. CDR3 length: 12 amino acids. Trimming removed 8 bases from V and 7 bases from J, with 12 bases in between. Germline CDR1 and CDR2: SEHNR and FQNEAQ (reference sequence). CDR3 sequence: CASQWFGNEQFF. For the CDR3, the DNA is TGTGCCAGCCAGTGGTTCGGGAATGAGCAGTTCTTC.

The chain joins TRBV4-3 to TRBJ2-5; weak D call: TRBD1 (5 bases). Germline assignment: CDR1 LGHNA and CDR2 YSLEER. Trimming shortened V by 1 base and J by 2 bases, and 11 bases separated the two germline ends. The CDR3 loop spans 15 amino acids. CDR3 DNA sequence: TGCGCCAGCAGCCAAGGGGCAGGGAAACAAGAGACCCAGTACTTC. Residues: CASSQGAGKQETQYF.

CDR3 in amino acids: CASSPGHLNTGELFF. DNA of the CDR3: TGTGCCAGCAGCCCGGGACACTTGAACACCGGGGAGCTGTTTTTT. The rearrangement uses TRBV5-4 and TRBJ2-2; TRBD1 might be the D (6 bases). Deletions cut 4 bases from V and 1 base from J, with 11 bases between. CDR1 and CDR2 from the germline V gene are SGHNT and YYREEE (reference sequence). The CDR3 loop spans 15 amino acids. The whole variable domain, remainder taken from reference TRBV5-4 and TRBJ2-2, is ETGVTQSPTHLIKTRGQQVTLRCSSQSGHNTVSWYQQALGQGPQFIFQYYREEENGRGNFPPRFSGLQFPNYSSELNVNALELDDSALYLCASSPGHLNTGELFFGEGSRLTVL.